These 16 T cell receptor beta chains were sequenced from one sample in a study of persistence of HIV-infected CD4 T cells. No cognate antigen is known for these TCRs. Sequencing used immunoSEQ version 4 in survey mode. Clones were read by immunoSEQ multiplex PCR, and TCRdb kept only the in-frame ones, dropping some. The sample records about 36,000 clones, over 75% being singletons. Overlapping HIV-1 Gag 15-mer peptides at about 1 ug per peptide per mL were used. Sorted nonresponding memory CD4+ T cells were CD40L-negative, CD69-negative, CD45RO-high. Sequenced here: cultured CD4+ T cells from PBMCs, sampled from a patient who received antiretroviral therapy. These receptors came from an adult with HIV. The donor label of this sample is uncertain.

The chain has TRBV18 and TRBJ2-7, with 7 bases lining up with TRBD1. Germline CDR1 and CDR2: KGHSH and LQKENI. V shed 3 bases and J 2 bases; nucleotides not matched to a gene: 4. The CDR3 covers 14 residues. The CDR3 loop is CASSPRTGTYEQYF. The CDR3 coding sequence is TGTGCCAGCTCACCCCGGACAGGCACCTACGAGCAGTACTTC.

The chain couples TRBV5-1 to TRBJ2-2; D gene unclear. Germline loops: CDR1 SGHRS, CDR2 YFSETQ. This CDR3 contains 15 residues. V was clipped by 0 bases and J by 3 bases, with 9 bases between them. The CDR3 DNA reads TGCGCCAGCAGCTTGGGGGCCGGGTACACCGGGGAGCTGTTTTTT. Its translation: CASSLGAGYTGELFF. The variable domain in full, completed from reference TRBV5-1 and TRBJ2-2, reads KAGVTQTPRYLIKTRGQQVTLSCSPISGHRSVSWYQQTPGQGLQFLFEYFSETQRNKGNFPGRFSGRQFSNSRSEMNVSTLELGDSALYLCASSLGAGYTGELFFGEGSRLTVL.

The chain has TRBV27 and TRBJ1-4, with D possibly TRBD1 on 6 matching bases. Germline values: CDR1 MNHEY, CDR2 SMNVEV (reference sequence). The CDR3 is made up of 15 amino acids. Trimming left V 8 bases short and J 7 bases short, with 20 bases between. The CDR3 DNA reads TGTGCCAGCGGCACAGGGTACTATGGGGCTGAAAAACTGTTTTTT. Translation: CASGTGYYGAEKLFF.

This clone was seen more than once but under ten times. V gene TRBV9 combines with J gene TRBJ2-2; no reliable D call. Germline values: CDR1 SGDLS, CDR2 YYNGEE. The CDR3 loop spans 16 amino acids. V was cut by 0 bases and J by 0 bases, with 9 bases left in between. CDR3 coding DNA: TGTGCCAGCAGCGTAGTAGCTACAGCGAACACCGGGGAGCTGTTTTTT. Translating gives CASSVVATANTGELFF.

This clone was seen a single time. The chain employs TRBV20-1 and TRBJ1-4, with D tentatively TRBD1 (5 bases). The germline gives CDR1 DFQATT, CDR2 SNEGSKA (reference sequence). V was trimmed by 3 bases and J by 4 bases, leaving 12 bases between them. The CDR3 extends over 14 amino acids. In DNA, the CDR3 is TGCAGTGCTAGTAAGCAGGGCAATAATGAAAAACTGTTTTTT. This translates into CSASKQGNNEKLFF.

V gene TRBV5-1 combines with J gene TRBJ2-3; maybe TRBD2 (6 bases). Germline V CDR1 and CDR2: SGHRS, YFSETQ. Trimming took 2 bases from V and 0 from J, leaving 10 bases between them. The CDR3 is made up of 15 amino acids. CDR3 sequence reads: CASSFESGSTDTQYF. CDR3 nucleotides: TGCGCCAGCAGCTTCGAGAGCGGGAGCACAGATACGCAGTATTTT.

This sequence joins TRBV29-1 and TRBJ1-5, with no clear D. V lost 6 bases and J lost 2, with 11 bases in between. The CDR3 totals 13 residues. Germline CDR1 and CDR2: SQVTM and ANQGSEA. CDR3 sequence reads: CSVATGGNQPQHF. The CDR3 region has the DNA TGCAGCGTAGCCACGGGAGGCAATCAGCCCCAGCATTTT.

The rearrangement links TRBV7-8 to TRBJ2-3, with D unresolved. V was pared by 1 base and J by 1 base, with 18 bases between. Germline V lookup: CDR1 SGHVS, CDR2 FQNEAQ. CDR3 size: 18 residues. CDR3 nucleotide sequence: TGTGCCAGCAGCTTAGGGTTCTCCCCACGACAACGCACAGATACGCAGTATTTT. This gives the protein CASSLGFSPRQRTDTQYF.

This chain connects TRBV6-5 to TRBJ1-1, with TRBD1 matching 12 bases. V lost 6 bases to trimming and J lost 3 bases; unmatched junction nucleotides: 5. CDR1 MNHEY and CDR2 SVGAGI come from the germline V gene. The CDR3 totals 15 residues. For the CDR3, the DNA is TGTGCCAGCAGGGGACAGGGGGCGGGGGACACTGAAGCTTTCTTT. It yields the protein CASRGQGAGDTEAFF.

V is TRBV7-6 and J is TRBJ1-1, with TRBD1 identical over 10 bases. Germline loops: CDR1 SGHVS, CDR2 FNYEAQ. The CDR3 is 17 residues long. Unmatched junction bases numbered 10, after V lost 5 bases and J lost 1 base. In nucleotides, the CDR3 is TGTGCCAGCAGCCCAAACGACAGGGGGCGAGGGAACACTGAAGCTTTCTTT. It translates to CASSPNDRGRGNTEAFF.

This sequence joins TRBV19 and TRBJ1-1; TRBD1 matches at 7 bases. V lost 1 base, J lost 1 base, and 9 bases stayed unmatched. CDR1 is LNHDA and CDR2 is SQIVND in the germline V gene (reference sequence). The CDR3 has 17 residues. The CDR3 reads CASSIGSWGQKNTEAFF. CDR3 nucleotide sequence: TGTGCCAGTAGTATAGGTTCGTGGGGACAGAAGAACACTGAAGCTTTCTTT. Together with reference TRBV19 and TRBJ1-1, the CDR3 gives the full variable domain: DGGITQSPKYLFRKEGQNVTLSCEQNLNHDAMYWYRQDPGQGLRLIYYSQIVNDFQKGDIAEGYSVSREKKESFPLTVTSAQKNPTAFYLCASSIGSWGQKNTEAFFGQGTRLTVV.

CDR3 bases: TGCGCCAGCAGCGTTCAACATACCTACGAGCAGTACTTC. It yields the protein CASSVQHTYEQYF. The V and J genes are TRBV5-1 and TRBJ2-7; D is undetermined. Germline CDR1 SGHRS, CDR2 YFSETQ. Trimming cost V 4 bases and J 2 bases, with 10 bases left between them. The CDR3 runs 13 residues.

The chain couples TRBV24-1 to TRBJ2-7; D perhaps matches TRBD2 (7 bases). Trimming took off 1 base at V and 3 bases at J, with 27 bases between the two ends. Per the germline V gene, CDR1 is KGHDR and CDR2 is SFDVKD. This CDR3 is built from 20 residues. The CDR3 DNA follows: TGTGCCACCAGTGATTTCTCTCCGGGGGGCGTTTACCCTTTTATCTACGAGCAGTACTTC. Translating it yields CATSDFSPGGVYPFIYEQYF.

A few counts support this clone. The V gene is TRBV7-9, the J gene TRBJ1-3; D gene ambiguous. Trimming took 2 bases from V and 3 from J, leaving 2 bases between them. CDR1 and CDR2 from the germline V gene are SEHNR and FQNEAQ (reference sequence). There are 12 residues in the CDR3. CDR3 loop: CASSLNGNTIYF. CDR3 coding DNA: TGTGCCAGCAGCTTAAATGGAAACACCATATATTTT.

The chain couples TRBV10-3 to TRBJ1-4; 7 bases match TRBD1. Germline lookup yields CDR1 ENHRY and CDR2 SYGVKD. The CDR3 covers 18 residues. V was clipped by 5 bases and J by 5 bases; unmatched bases: 17. CDR3 sequence (DNA): TGTGCCATCAGTACGGGACAGACGGGTTCGGGGCTAAATGAAAAACTGTTTTTT. Translation: CAISTGQTGSGLNEKLFF.

The CDR3 nucleotides read TGTGCCAGCAGTTACTCTAGCGGGGGTTATACAGATACGCAGTATTTT. As protein: CASSYSSGGYTDTQYF. The V and J genes are TRBV6-5 and TRBJ2-3, with 9 bases identical to TRBD2. The V and J ends lost 0 bases and 3 bases, in that order; junction bases with no gene match: 4. This CDR3 is 16 amino acids long. Germline V lookup: CDR1 MNHEY, CDR2 SVGAGI.